Shown below are 25 T cell receptor beta chains from a single sample sequenced in a study of T cells in Graves' hyperthyroidism and ophthalmopathy. Regions amplified from RNA transcripts were the TCR beta CDR3 regions. HTBI primers were the set used in a first-round RT-PCR of the TCR CDR3. TCRdb recomputed calls from the multiplex PCR reads with MiXCR, one row per CDR3 protein. Here the sample spans around 620,000 distinct CDR3 sequences, 11% to 15% being singletons. The source material was blood. All receptors come from a young woman with Graves' ophthalmopathy.

The chain links TRBV18 to TRBJ1-1, with D perhaps TRBD1 (5 bases). The CDR3 contains 12 residues. Per the germline V gene, CDR1 is KGHSH and CDR2 is LQKENI. V lost 8 bases and J 3 bases, leaving 10 bases between the germline ends. The CDR3 DNA follows: TGTGCCAGCACAGGATCGGACACTGAAGCTTTCTTT. The encoded protein is CASTGSDTEAFF.

This clonotype has a count of ten or more. This CDR3 is CASSGARGWNTEAFF. The CDR3 DNA sequence: TGTGCCAGTAGTGGGGCAAGGGGATGGAACACTGAAGCTTTCTTT. The chain links TRBV19 to TRBJ1-1; weak D call: TRBD1 (5 bases). Per germline, CDR1 LNHDA and CDR2 SQIVND (reference sequence). The CDR3 is made up of 15 amino acids. V gave up 5 bases and J gave up 1 base, with 14 bases separating them.

This clonotype occurred many times. The chain is built from TRBV18 and TRBJ1-1; D remains ambiguous. Trimming left V 2 bases short and J 3 bases short, with 16 bases between. The CDR3 extends over 16 amino acids. Germline CDR1 reads KGHSH; CDR2 reads LQKENI. The CDR3 DNA follows: TGTGCCAGCTCACCAAATAACCGGGATCGGGACACTGAAGCTTTCTTT. This sequence encodes CASSPNNRDRDTEAFF.

This clonotype was recorded at least ten times. The chain employs TRBV20-1 and TRBJ2-7; perhaps TRBD1 as D (6 bases). With 0 bases removed from V and 3 bases from J, the gap between germline ends came to 15 bases. Germline V gives CDR1 DFQATT, CDR2 SNEGSKA (reference sequence). The CDR3 length is 15 residues. The CDR3 DNA sequence: TGCAGTGCTAGAGATAGGGGGTCTTTATTCTACGAGCAGTACTTC. The encoded protein is CSARDRGSLFYEQYF.

This clonotype came up many times. The V and J genes are TRBV12-3 or TRBV12-4 and TRBJ2-2; D may be TRBD1 (7 bases). V was clipped by 4 bases and J by 7 bases, with 19 bases between them. This CDR3 comprises 16 residues. The CDR3 reads CASSWGDSAVGGELFF. The CDR3 bases are TGTGCCAGCAGTTGGGGGGACAGTGCCGTTGGCGGGGAGCTGTTTTTT.

This clonotype was counted at least ten times. This chain joins TRBV12-3 or TRBV12-4 and TRBJ1-1, with TRBD1 matching 8 bases. The junction had 9 bases not matched to a gene; V was cut back by 5 bases and J by 4 bases. The CDR3 is 15 residues long. The CDR3 region has the DNA TGTGCCAGCAGTACCCCGACAGGGGTCGGCACTGAAGCTTTCTTT. Amino acids: CASSTPTGVGTEAFF.

This clonotype was observed a few times. The J gene is TRBJ2-2, the V gene TRBV20-1; D is uncertain. V was cut by 6 bases and J by 7 bases, with 18 bases left in between. Germline-derived CDR1 and CDR2 are DFQATT and SNEGSKA (reference sequence). The CDR3 loop spans 14 amino acids. The CDR3 loop reads CSATGVLAGGELFF. Here the CDR3 DNA reads TGCAGTGCAACCGGAGTTTTGGCCGGCGGGGAGCTGTTTTTT.

CDR3 residues: CASSLKRLRRQPGGVPYNEQFF. The CDR3 nucleotides are TGTGCCAGCAGCTTAAAAAGGTTAAGGCGGCAACCCGGAGGGGTTCCCTACAATGAGCAGTTCTTC. The rearrangement links TRBV7-9 to TRBJ2-1; tentative D call: TRBD2 (6 bases). The germline gives CDR1 SEHNR, CDR2 FQNEAQ (reference sequence). The CDR3 is 22 amino acids. With 2 bases removed from V and 2 bases from J, the gap between germline ends came to 31 bases.

This clonotype was observed at least ten times. The CDR3 sequence: CASSTPRDRVPYEQYF. CDR3 sequence (DNA): TGTGCCAGCAGTACACCCCGGGACAGGGTCCCCTACGAGCAGTACTTC. The chain joins TRBV27 to TRBJ2-7, with TRBD1 identical over 9 bases. The CDR3 is 16 amino acids. Trimming at V came to 5 bases and at J to 2 bases, leaving 10 bases not matched to a gene. The germline V gene encodes CDR1 MNHEY and CDR2 SMNVEV (reference sequence).

This clonotype was seen a single time. The chain combines TRBV6-2 or TRBV6-3 with TRBJ2-1; 9 positions agree with TRBD2. Unmatched junction bases numbered 8, after V lost 2 bases and J lost 0 bases. The CDR3 has 18 residues. The germline CDR1 and CDR2 sequences are MNHEY and SVGEGT. The CDR3 DNA follows: TGTGCCAGCAGTTACGGGGGCGGGAGGGTAAGCTCCTACAATGAGCAGTTCTTC. Translating gives CASSYGGGRVSSYNEQFF.

This clonotype was counted many times. The chain carries TRBV7-2 and TRBJ1-5; D is ambiguous. Germline V lookup: CDR1 SGHTA, CDR2 FQGNSA. This CDR3 has 14 amino acids. The V end was cut by 6 bases, the J end by 4 bases, with 13 bases between. The CDR3 region is CASSQERFNQPQHF. Here the CDR3 DNA reads TGTGCCAGCAGTCAAGAACGCTTTAATCAGCCCCAGCATTTT.

This clonotype was counted a few times. The chain links TRBV19 to TRBJ1-1, with D perhaps matching TRBD1 (5 bases). The CDR3 contains 16 residues. Trimming shortened V by 2 bases and J by 3 bases, and 16 bases separated the two germline ends. Germline V gene data show CDR1 as LNHDA and CDR2 as SQIVND (reference sequence). CDR3: CASSITRGRADTEAFF. CDR3 DNA sequence: TGTGCCAGTAGTATAACGAGGGGAAGGGCAGACACTGAAGCTTTCTTT.

The chain has TRBV28 and TRBJ1-2, with a tentative D call TRBD1 (6 bases). The CDR3 has 11 amino acids. V was shortened by 8 bases and J by 3 bases, with 7 bases between the two germline ends. Germline V gene data show CDR1 as MDHEN and CDR2 as SYDVKM. This chain's CDR3 is CASGGYYGYTF. CDR3 bases: TGTGCCAGCGGGGGCTACTATGGCTACACCTTC.

The CDR3 coding sequence is TGCGCCAGCAGCCAAGATAGAGACGGGGGCGCCCCCTACGAGCAGTACTTC. It is translated as CASSQDRDGGAPYEQYF. The V and J genes are TRBV4-3 and TRBJ2-7; D is tentatively TRBD1 or TRBD2 (6 bases each). V was pared by 0 bases and J by 2 bases, with 17 bases between. The CDR3 extends over 17 amino acids. Germline-derived CDR1 and CDR2 are LGHNA and YSLEER.

This clonotype turned up a few times. V gene TRBV10-1 combines with J gene TRBJ2-3; 14 bases are a match to TRBD2. V was clipped by 5 bases and J by 6 bases; unmatched bases: 22. Germline CDR1 WNHNN, CDR2 SYGVQD (reference sequence). The CDR3 has 21 amino acids. In nucleotides, the CDR3 is TGCGCCAGCAGTTATTCCGGACTAGCGGGAGGCCCCCGTGCAGTGGTTGATACGCAGTATTTT. It translates to CASSYSGLAGGPRAVVDTQYF.

Concerning this clonotype: A read error may produce the germline difference seen at one junction end. The genes are TRBV2 and TRBJ2-7, with D perhaps matching TRBD2 (6 bases). Germline V gene data show CDR1 as SNHLY and CDR2 as FYNNEI. This CDR3 has 17 amino acids. The CDR3 sequence: CASSQDPPGGISYERYF. CDR3 DNA: TGCGCCAGCAGCCAAGACCCACCTGGAGGGATAAGCTACGAGCGGTACTTC.

The chain joins TRBV7-9 to TRBJ2-1; 8 nucleotides line up with TRBD1. The CDR3 is 14 amino acids. The J segment lost 9 bases and the V segment lost 0 bases, leaving 4 bases of the junction unmatched. From germline, CDR1 is SEHNR and CDR2 FQNEAQ (reference sequence). CDR3: CASSLAGTGSEQFF. CDR3 nucleotides: TGTGCCAGCAGCTTAGCCGGGACAGGCAGTGAGCAGTTCTTC.

V gene TRBV4-3 combines with J gene TRBJ2-1; 9 nucleotides agree with TRBD2. With 2 bases clipped from V and 5 bases from J, the junction kept 13 bases outside the gene matches. Germline-derived CDR1 and CDR2 are LGHNA and YSLEER. The CDR3 extends over 18 amino acids. CDR3 residues: CASSQWGLGSGSDNEQFF. The CDR3 DNA is TGCGCCAGCAGCCAATGGGGGTTAGGTAGCGGGAGTGACAATGAGCAGTTCTTC.

The CDR3 region is CASSVLSIEAFF. The CDR3 bases are TGTGCCAGCAGCGTGCTAAGTATTGAAGCTTTCTTT. The chain recombines TRBV13 with TRBJ1-1; D gene uncertain. The CDR3 totals 12 residues. CDR1 and CDR2 (germline): PRHDT, FYEKMQ (reference sequence). The V end was cut by 5 bases, the J end by 7 bases, with 11 bases between.

This clonotype was seen repeatedly, ten times or more. J is TRBJ1-1 and V is TRBV5-1, with D maybe TRBD1 (6 bases). Germline V gives CDR1 SGHRS, CDR2 YFSETQ. V was pared by 6 bases and J by 3 bases, with 15 bases between. The CDR3 is made up of 14 amino acids. CDR3 nucleotides: TGCGCCAGCACGGGGGGCGCTTCGGACACTGAAGCTTTCTTT. Encoded protein: CASTGGASDTEAFF. The full variable domain, completed using reference TRBV5-1 and TRBJ1-1, is KAGVTQTPRYLIKTRGQQVTLSCSPISGHRSVSWYQQTPGQGLQFLFEYFSETQRNKGNFPGRFSGRQFSNSRSEMNVSTLELGDSALYLCASTGGASDTEAFFGQGTRLTVV.

This clonotype appeared many times. The chain has TRBV28 and TRBJ1-1; no definite D call. The germline CDR1 and CDR2 sequences are MDHEN and SYDVKM. The CDR3 length is 13 residues. V lost 5 bases and J lost 3, with 10 bases in between. In DNA, the CDR3 is TGTGCCAGCAGTATCACAAGACACACTGAAGCTTTCTTT. Translating gives CASSITRHTEAFF. Full variable domain (outside the CDR3, taken from reference TRBV28 and TRBJ1-1): DVKVTQSSRYLVKRTGEKVFLECVQDMDHENMFWYRQDPGLGLRLIYFSYDVKMKEKGDIPEGYSVSREKKERFSLILESASTNQTSMYLCASSITRHTEAFFGQGTRLTVV.

In the case of this clonotype: The junction and the germline gene differ at one end; a read error may be behind it. The chain recombines TRBV29-1 with TRBJ2-5; D ambiguous. CDR1 is SQVTM and CDR2 is ANQGSEA in the germline V gene. The CDR3 is 9 amino acids. Here the CDR3 reads CSVEETQYF. The DNA of the CDR3 is TGCAGCGTCGAAGAGACCCAGTACTTC.

The J gene is TRBJ2-2, the V gene TRBV3-1, with 9 bases lining up with TRBD2. J was trimmed by 4 bases and V by 8 bases; bases with no gene match: 11. This CDR3 region has 16 residues. Germline values: CDR1 LGHDT, CDR2 YNNKEL (reference sequence). The CDR3 reads CASSPTASGVTGELFF. As DNA, the CDR3 is TGTGCCAGCTCCCCAACAGCTAGCGGGGTCACCGGGGAGCTGTTTTTT.

This clonotype was seen at least ten times. The rearrangement joins TRBV11-3 to TRBJ2-7; the D gene is possibly TRBD2 (5 bases). The CDR3 runs to 12 residues. Trimming removed 4 bases from V and 6 bases from J, with 10 bases in between. Germline V gives CDR1 SGHNT, CDR2 YENEEA. The CDR3 loop reads CASSSDFREQYF. CDR3 sequence (DNA): TGTGCCAGCAGCTCGGACTTCCGCGAGCAGTACTTC.

The rearrangement links TRBV7-3 to TRBJ1-6; 7 bases line up with TRBD1. Losses at the gene ends were 4 bases for V and 7 bases for J; bases not matched to a gene: 4. The germline V gene encodes CDR1 SGHTA and CDR2 FQGTGA. This CDR3 spans 14 amino acids. This CDR3 reads CASSWTGENSPLHF. CDR3 bases: TGTGCCAGCAGCTGGACAGGAGAAAATTCACCCCTCCACTTT.